Below, 12 T cell receptor delta chains from the same sample are listed, as sequenced in a study of gamma-delta T cells after stem cell transplantation. TCRdb re-analyzed the RT-PCR reads via CATT. The sample includes some 1,500 delta-chain clones, 20% to 25% of them seen just once. The sequencing sample was made of gamma-delta T cells. The origin of the receptors is a human donor. It is not recorded whose cells these are; they may come from a transplant donor.

This chain links TRDV2 with TRDJ1; TRDD3 agrees at 10 bases. The CDR3 extends over 18 amino acids. J lost 5 bases, V lost 3 bases, and 17 bases had no gene match. Germline CDR1 is GEAIGNYY and CDR2 is EKD. CDR3: CACDPILLRGIRSDKLIF. In nucleotides, the CDR3 is TGTGCCTGTGACCCGATTCTCCTACGGGGGATACGATCGGATAAACTCATCTTT.

This clone was found a few times. A far larger clone is a single base away, which makes a read error likely. The chain employs TRDV2 and TRDJ1, with TRDD1 as a possible D gene (6 bases). The CDR3 has 23 amino acids. CDR1 GEAIGNYY and CDR2 EKD come from the germline V gene. V lost 3 bases and J lost 3, with 40 bases in between. CDR3 sequence reads: CACDLVGGCGDLEIPLESDKLIF. CDR3 sequence (DNA): TGTGCCTGTGACCTCGTAGGAGGATGTGGGGACCTCGAAATACCCTTAGAATCCGATAAACTCATCTTT.

Regarding this clone: TCRdb shows a much larger clone's protein in place of this DNA's translation, and the two differ at residue 17, likely through a read error; the protein shown is translated from the DNA. The rearrangement uses TRDV1 and TRDJ1, with TRDD3 identical over 8 bases. The germline CDR1 and CDR2 sequences are TSWWSYY and QGS. V trimming: 0 bases; J trimming: 3 bases; junction bases outside the gene matches: 24. This CDR3 contains 22 residues. The CDR3 here is CALGELVGSPNLVGDDADKLIF. The CDR3 bases are TGTGCTCTTGGGGAACTAGTCGGTTCACCTAATCTGGTGGGGGATGACGCCGATAAACTCATCTTT.

The V call is TRDV1, the J call TRDJ3, with D possibly TRDD2 on 9 matching bases. This CDR3 has 22 residues. The V gene's germline CDR1 is TSWWSYY and CDR2 QGS. Trimming took 4 bases from V and 0 from J, leaving 25 bases between them. CDR3 bases: TGTGCTCTTGGGGGGCCTTCCTACTCACTGGGGGGCCGCTCCTGGGACACCCGACAGATGTTTTTC. Translating gives CALGGPSYSLGGRSWDTRQMFF.

The chain links TRDV2 to TRDJ1; TRDD3 agrees at 9 bases. From germline, CDR1 is GEAIGNYY and CDR2 EKD. Losses at the gene ends were 3 bases for V and 0 bases for J; bases not matched to a gene: 16. The CDR3 consists of 19 residues. Written as DNA, the CDR3 is TGTGCCTGTGACCCCACTACTAGTACTGGGGGAACGTACACCGATAAACTCATCTTT. This sequence encodes CACDPTTSTGGTYTDKLIF.

For this clone: The same CDR3 arises from other DNA sequences in this sample as well. CDR3 in amino acids: CACDTVPPPAADMLGDTRRGHTDKLIF. DNA for the CDR3: TGTGCCTGTGACACCGTACCCCCTCCCGCCGCCGACATGCTTGGGGATACGAGAAGGGGACACACCGATAAACTCATCTTT. This chain connects TRDV2 to TRDJ1; 9 positions agree with TRDD3. The CDR3 spans 27 residues. With V trimmed by 0 bases and J by 0 bases, 37 bases remained unmatched. Germline values: CDR1 GEAIGNYY, CDR2 EKD.

In its sample, this clone ranks as medium-sized (0.01 to 0.1%). CDR3 residues: CALGELGLIGKYWGTALTAQLFF. CDR3 sequence (DNA): TGTGCTCTTGGGGAACTCGGCCTAATAGGAAAGTACTGGGGGACAGCTTTGACAGCACAACTCTTCTTT. The chain recombines TRDV1 with TRDJ2; 9 bases are shared with TRDD3. From germline, CDR1 is TSWWSYY and CDR2 QGS. The ends lost 0 bases at V and 0 bases at J; junction bases unmatched: 20. CDR3 size: 23 residues.

In regard to this clone: Given a far larger clone just one base away, this is likely a sequencing read error. The chain carries TRDV2 and TRDJ1; 10 bases map to TRDD3. Germline values: CDR1 GEAIGNYY, CDR2 EKD. The CDR3 totals 17 residues. CDR3 amino acids: CACDILGDSPYTYKLIF. The CDR3 coding sequence is TGTGCCTGTGATATACTGGGGGATTCACCGTACACCTATAAACTCATCTTT.

On this clone: A far larger clone is a single base away, which makes a read error likely. The identical CDR3 is also encoded by other nucleotide sequences in the sample. The chain employs TRDV2 and TRDJ1, with 7 bases identical to TRDD3. The CDR3 sequence is 18 residues long. V shed 0 bases, J shed 0 bases, and the junction held 12 bases outside the gene matches. Germline loops: CDR1 GEAIGNYY, CDR2 EKD. The DNA of the CDR3 is TGTGCCTGTGACACCGTGGATACGCCGAATAAAAACACCGATAAACTCATCTTT. Translated, it gives CACDTVDTPNKNTDKLIF.

Turning to this clone: A read error may explain this, as a much larger clone is one base away. Other DNA sequences of this sample code for an identical CDR3. The chain recombines TRDV2 with TRDJ1, with D possibly TRDD3 on 6 matching bases. Germline assignment: CDR1 GEAIGNYY and CDR2 EKD. V lost 4 bases and J 0 bases, leaving 17 bases between the germline ends. The CDR3 runs 16 residues. The CDR3 region is CACDPLLGKYTDKLIF. CDR3 DNA: TGTGCCTGTGATCCCCTACTGGGCAAGTACACCGATAAACTCATCTTT.

As to this clone: A much larger clone differs from this one at a single base, so this may be a read error. The chain employs TRDV2 and TRDJ1; 7 bases fit TRDD3. Per the germline V gene, CDR1 is GEAIGNYY and CDR2 is EKD. The J segment lost 2 bases and the V segment lost 2 bases, leaving 13 bases of the junction unmatched. The CDR3 runs to 17 residues. CDR3 region: CACDMLGAPGGTDKLIF. CDR3 DNA sequence: TGTGCCTGTGACATGCTGGGGGCTCCCGGTGGGACCGATAAACTCATCTTT.

By frequency in the sample, this clone is large. The same CDR3 is also encoded by other DNA sequences in this sample. The chain joins TRDV2 to TRDJ1; 9 bases are shared with TRDD3. The germline V gene encodes CDR1 GEAIGNYY and CDR2 EKD. V lost 0 bases, J lost 4 bases, and 14 bases stayed unmatched. CDR3 size: 18 residues. The CDR3 spells CACDTIPWGMDSRDKLIF. CDR3 DNA: TGTGCCTGTGACACCATACCCTGGGGGATGGATTCCCGCGATAAACTCATCTTT.